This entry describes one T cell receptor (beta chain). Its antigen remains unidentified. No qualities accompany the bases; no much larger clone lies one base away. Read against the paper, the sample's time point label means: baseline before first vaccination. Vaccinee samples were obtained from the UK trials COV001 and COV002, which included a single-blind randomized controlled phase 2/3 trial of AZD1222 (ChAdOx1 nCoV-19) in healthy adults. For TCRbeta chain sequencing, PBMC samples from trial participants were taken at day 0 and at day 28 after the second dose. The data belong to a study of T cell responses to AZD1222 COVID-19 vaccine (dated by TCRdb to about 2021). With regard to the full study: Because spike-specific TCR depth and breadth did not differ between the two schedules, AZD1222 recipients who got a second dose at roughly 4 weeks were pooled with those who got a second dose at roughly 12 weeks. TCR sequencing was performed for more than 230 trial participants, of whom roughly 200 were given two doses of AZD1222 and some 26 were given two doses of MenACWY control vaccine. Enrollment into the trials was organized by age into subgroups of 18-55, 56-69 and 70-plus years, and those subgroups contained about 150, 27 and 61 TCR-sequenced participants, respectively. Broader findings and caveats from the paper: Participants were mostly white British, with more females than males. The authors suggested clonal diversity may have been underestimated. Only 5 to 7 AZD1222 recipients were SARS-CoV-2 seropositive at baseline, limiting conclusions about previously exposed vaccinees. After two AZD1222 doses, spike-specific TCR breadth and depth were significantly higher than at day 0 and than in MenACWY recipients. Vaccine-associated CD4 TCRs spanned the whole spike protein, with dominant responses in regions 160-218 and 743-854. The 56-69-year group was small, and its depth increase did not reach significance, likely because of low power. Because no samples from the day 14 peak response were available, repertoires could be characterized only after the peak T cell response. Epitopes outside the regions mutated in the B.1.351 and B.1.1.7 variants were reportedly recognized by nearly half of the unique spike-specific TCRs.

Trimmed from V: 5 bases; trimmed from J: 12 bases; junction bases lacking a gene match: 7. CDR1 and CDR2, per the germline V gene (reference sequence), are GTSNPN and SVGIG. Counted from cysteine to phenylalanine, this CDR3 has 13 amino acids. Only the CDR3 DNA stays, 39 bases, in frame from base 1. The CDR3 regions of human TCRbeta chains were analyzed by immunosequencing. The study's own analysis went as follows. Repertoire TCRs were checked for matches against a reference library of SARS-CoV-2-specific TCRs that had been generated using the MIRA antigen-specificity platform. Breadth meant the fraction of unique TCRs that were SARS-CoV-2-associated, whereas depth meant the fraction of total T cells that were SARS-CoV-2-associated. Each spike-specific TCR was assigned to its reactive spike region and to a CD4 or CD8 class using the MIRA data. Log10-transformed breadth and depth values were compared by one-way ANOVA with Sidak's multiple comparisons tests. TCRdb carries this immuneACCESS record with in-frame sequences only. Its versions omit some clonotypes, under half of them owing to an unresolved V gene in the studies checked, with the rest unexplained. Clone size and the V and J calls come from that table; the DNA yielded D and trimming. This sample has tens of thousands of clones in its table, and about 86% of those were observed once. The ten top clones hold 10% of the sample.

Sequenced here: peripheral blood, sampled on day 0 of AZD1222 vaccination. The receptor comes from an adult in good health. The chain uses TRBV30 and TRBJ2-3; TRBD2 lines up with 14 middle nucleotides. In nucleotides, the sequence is TGTGCCTGGGAGACGGGACTAGCGGGAGAACAGTATTTT. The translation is CAWETGLAGEQYF.